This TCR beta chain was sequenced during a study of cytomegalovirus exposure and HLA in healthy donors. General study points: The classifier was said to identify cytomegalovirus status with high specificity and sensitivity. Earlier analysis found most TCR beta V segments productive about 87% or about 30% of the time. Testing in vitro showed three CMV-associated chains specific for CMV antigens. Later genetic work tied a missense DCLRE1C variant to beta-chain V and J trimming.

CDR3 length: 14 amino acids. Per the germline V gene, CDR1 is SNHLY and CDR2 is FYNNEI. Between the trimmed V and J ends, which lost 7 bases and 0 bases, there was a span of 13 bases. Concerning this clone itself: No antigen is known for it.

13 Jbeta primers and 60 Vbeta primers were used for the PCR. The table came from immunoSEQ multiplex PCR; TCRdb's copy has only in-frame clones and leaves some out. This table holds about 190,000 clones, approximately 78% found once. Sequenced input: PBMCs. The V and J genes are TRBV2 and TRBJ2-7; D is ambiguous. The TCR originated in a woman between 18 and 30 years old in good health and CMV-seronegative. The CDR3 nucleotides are TGTGCCAGCACTTGGGCAGAAAGCTCCTACGAGCAGTACTTC. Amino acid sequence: CASTWAESSYEQYF.